These T cell receptor beta chains were read from a single sample in a study of blood T cell repertoires in COVID-19. Using immunoSEQ multiplex PCR, the repertoire was profiled, and TCRdb retains in-frame clones only, with some absent. This sample yields about 310,000 clones, of which just under 90% are seen a single time; roughly 10% belongs to the top ten. The sample was PBMCs or T cells enriched from blood (not recorded which). The receptors stem from a woman in her twenties or thirties who had recovered from COVID-19. The CDR3 runs from the conserved cysteine through the conserved F or W. D genes are given only for firm matches. Only some rows state a clone size, as once, few, many or a class for expanded clones.

abundance	d_gene	v_gene	j_gene	CDR3aa	CDR3nt
NA	TRBD2	TRBV5-1	TRBJ2-1	CASMGSGSSYNEQFF	TGCGCCAGCATGGGGAGCGGGAGCTCCTACAATGAGCAGTTCTTC
NA	NA	TRBV6-2/TRBV6-3	TRBJ2-7	CASSYPFNNYEQYF	TGTGCCAGCAGTTACCCCTTTAATAACTACGAGCAGTACTTC
NA	TRBD1	TRBV2	TRBJ1-4	CASKRDRGAEKLFF	TGTGCCAGCAAGCGGGACAGGGGGGCTGAAAAACTGTTTTTT
NA	NA	TRBV7-9	TRBJ1-2	CASSLGEAGAYGYTF	TGTGCCAGCAGCTTAGGGGAAGCGGGGGCCTATGGCTACACCTTC
NA	NA	TRBV27	TRBJ1-2	CASSSAGKNYGYTF	TGTGCCAGCAGTTCAGCGGGGAAAAACTATGGCTACACCTTC
NA	NA	TRBV2	TRBJ1-2	CASRLDGLLVGYTF	TGTGCCAGTCGGTTAGACGGACTCCTCGTTGGCTACACCTTC
NA	TRBD1	TRBV30	TRBJ2-3	CAWSITGGADTQYF	TGTGCCTGGAGTATCACAGGGGGCGCCGATACGCAGTATTTT
NA	TRBD1	TRBV2	TRBJ1-1	CASRHRGLGTEAFF	TGTGCCAGCAGACACAGGGGGCTGGGGACTGAAGCTTTCTTT
NA	NA	TRBV10-2	TRBJ1-1	CASAGFGYTEAFF	TGCGCCAGCGCAGGGTTTGGGTACACTGAAGCTTTCTTT
NA	NA	TRBV5-5	TRBJ2-2	CASSLGAIPNTGELFF	TGTGCCAGCAGCTTGGGGGCGATTCCTAACACCGGGGAGCTGTTTTTT
NA	NA	TRBV5-1	TRBJ2-3	CASSLGQGDTQYF	TGCGCCAGCAGCTTGGGACAAGGAGATACGCAGTATTTT
once	TRBD2	TRBV5-5	TRBJ2-1	CASSRGTSGLSYNEQFF	TGTGCCAGCAGCAGAGGGACTAGCGGGCTCTCCTACAATGAGCAGTTCTTC
NA	NA	TRBV5-5	TRBJ1-1	CASSLGGPDKKNTEAFF	TGTGCCAGCAGCTTGGGGGGGCCCGATAAAAAAAACACTGAAGCTTTCTTT
NA	NA	TRBV27	TRBJ2-4	CASSYRQIKNIQYF	TGTGCCAGCAGTTACCGACAGATCAAAAACATTCAGTACTTC
NA	TRBD1	TRBV3-1/TRBV3-2	TRBJ1-2	CASSLQGAYYGYTF	TGTGCCAGCAGCCTGCAGGGGGCGTATTATGGCTACACCTTC
NA	TRBD1	TRBV20-1	TRBJ2-7	CSAMTGYEQYF	TGCAGTGCCATGACAGGGTACGAGCAGTACTTC
few	NA	TRBV3-1/TRBV3-2	TRBJ1-2	CASSPSNTGNYGYTF	TGTGCCAGCAGCCCGAGTAATACAGGGAACTATGGCTACACCTTC
NA	TRBD1	TRBV7-9	TRBJ1-3	CASSLGQGSGNTIYF	TGTGCCAGCAGCTTAGGACAGGGGAGTGGAAACACCATATATTTT